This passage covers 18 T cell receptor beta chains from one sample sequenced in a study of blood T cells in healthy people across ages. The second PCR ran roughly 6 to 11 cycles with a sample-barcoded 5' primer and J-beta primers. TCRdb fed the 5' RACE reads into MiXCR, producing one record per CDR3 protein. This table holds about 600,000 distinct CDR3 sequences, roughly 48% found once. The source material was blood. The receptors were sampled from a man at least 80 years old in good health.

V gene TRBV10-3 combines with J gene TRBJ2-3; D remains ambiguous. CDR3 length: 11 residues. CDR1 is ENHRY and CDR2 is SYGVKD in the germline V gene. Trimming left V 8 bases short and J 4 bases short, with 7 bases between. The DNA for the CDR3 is TGTGCCATCGGGGTTTCAGATACGCAGTATTTT. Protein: CAIGVSDTQYF.

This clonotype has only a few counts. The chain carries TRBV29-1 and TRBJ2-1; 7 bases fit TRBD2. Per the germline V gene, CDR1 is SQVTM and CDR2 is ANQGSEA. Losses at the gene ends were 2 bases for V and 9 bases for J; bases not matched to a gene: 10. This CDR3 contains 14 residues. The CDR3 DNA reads TGCAGCGTTGAATGGCTAGCGGTTATTGGTGAGCAGTTCTTC. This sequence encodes CSVEWLAVIGEQFF.

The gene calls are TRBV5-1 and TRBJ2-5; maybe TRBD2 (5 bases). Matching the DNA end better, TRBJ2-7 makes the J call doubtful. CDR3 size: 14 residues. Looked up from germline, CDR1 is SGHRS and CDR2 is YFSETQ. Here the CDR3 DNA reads TGCGCCAGCAGCTTGGTTCCGGGGTCGGGCGAGCAGTACTTC. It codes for CASSLVPGSGEQYF.

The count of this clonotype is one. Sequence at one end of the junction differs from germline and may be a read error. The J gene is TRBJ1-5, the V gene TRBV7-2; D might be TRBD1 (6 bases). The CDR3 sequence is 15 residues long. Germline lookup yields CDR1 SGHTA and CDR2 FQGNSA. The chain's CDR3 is CASSRDPGVGQLQHF. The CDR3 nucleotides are TGTGCCAGCAGCAGGGACCCAGGAGTAGGACAGCTCCAGCATTTT. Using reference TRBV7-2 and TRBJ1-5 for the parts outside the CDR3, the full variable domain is GAGVSQSPSNKVTEKGKDVELRCDPISGHTALYWYRQSLGQGLEFLIYFQGNSAPDKSGLPSDRFSAERTGGSVSTLTIQRTQQEDSAVYLCASSRDPGVGQLQHFGDGTRLSIL.

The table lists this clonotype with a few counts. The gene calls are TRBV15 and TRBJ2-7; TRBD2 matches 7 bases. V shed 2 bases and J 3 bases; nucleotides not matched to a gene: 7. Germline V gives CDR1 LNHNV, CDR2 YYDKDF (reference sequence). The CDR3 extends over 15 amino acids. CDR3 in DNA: TGTGCCACCAGCAGAATAATCCGGGACTACTACGAGCAGTACTTC. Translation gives CATSRIIRDYYEQYF.

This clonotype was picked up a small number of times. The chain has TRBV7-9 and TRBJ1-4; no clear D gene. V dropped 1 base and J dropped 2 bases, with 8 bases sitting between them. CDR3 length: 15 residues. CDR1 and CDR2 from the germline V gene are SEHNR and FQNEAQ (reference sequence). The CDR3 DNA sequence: TGTGCCAGCAGCTTAGTCGGGGTTACTAATGAAAAACTGTTTTTT. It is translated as CASSLVGVTNEKLFF.

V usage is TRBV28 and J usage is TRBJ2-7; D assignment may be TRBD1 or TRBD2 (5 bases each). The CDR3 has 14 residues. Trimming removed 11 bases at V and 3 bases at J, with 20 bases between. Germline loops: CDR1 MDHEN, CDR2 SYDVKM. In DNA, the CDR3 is TGTGCCGGCAAGCCCGTGGGGGAGCTCTACGAGCAGTACTTC. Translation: CAGKPVGELYEQYF.

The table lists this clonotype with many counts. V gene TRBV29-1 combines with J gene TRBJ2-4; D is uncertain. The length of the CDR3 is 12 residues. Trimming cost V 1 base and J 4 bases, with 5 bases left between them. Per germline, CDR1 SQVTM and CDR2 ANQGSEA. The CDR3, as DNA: TGCAGCGTTGAAGTCACAAAAAACATTCAGTACTTC. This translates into CSVEVTKNIQYF.

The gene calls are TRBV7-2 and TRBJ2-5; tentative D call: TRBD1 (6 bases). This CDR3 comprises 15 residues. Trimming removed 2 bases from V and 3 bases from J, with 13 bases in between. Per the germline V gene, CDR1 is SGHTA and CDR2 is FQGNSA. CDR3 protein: CASSLRGAGEETQYF. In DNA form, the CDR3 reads TGTGCCAGCAGCTTAAGAGGGGCAGGGGAAGAGACCCAGTACTTC.

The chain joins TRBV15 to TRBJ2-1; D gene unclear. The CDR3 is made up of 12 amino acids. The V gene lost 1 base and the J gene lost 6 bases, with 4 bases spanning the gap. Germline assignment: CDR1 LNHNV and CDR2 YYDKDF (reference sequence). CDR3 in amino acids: CATSRVRNEQFF. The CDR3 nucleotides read TGTGCCACCAGCAGAGTCCGCAATGAGCAGTTCTTC.

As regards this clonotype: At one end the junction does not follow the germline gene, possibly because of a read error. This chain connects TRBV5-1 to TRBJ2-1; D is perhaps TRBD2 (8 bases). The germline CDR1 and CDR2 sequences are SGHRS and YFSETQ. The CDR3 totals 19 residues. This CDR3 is CASSRGGQRLASTYSEQFF. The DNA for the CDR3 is TGCGCCAGCAGCCGGGGGGGACAGCGACTAGCGTCAACCTACAGTGAGCAGTTCTTC.

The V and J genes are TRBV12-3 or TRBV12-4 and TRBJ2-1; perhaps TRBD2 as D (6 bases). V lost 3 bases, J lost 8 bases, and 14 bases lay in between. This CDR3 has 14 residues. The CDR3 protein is CASSFAGYVHEQFF. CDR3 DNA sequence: TGTGCCAGCAGTTTCGCGGGATATGTTCATGAGCAGTTCTTC.

The chain's CDR3 is CASSASGGARNEQFF. DNA of the CDR3: TGTGCCAGCAGCGCTAGCGGGGGGGCTCGAAATGAGCAGTTCTTC. The V call is TRBV7-2, the J call TRBJ2-1; 12 bases are shared with TRBD2. Germline V CDR1 and CDR2: SGHTA, FQGNSA. This CDR3 is 15 amino acids long. V lost 5 bases, J lost 7 bases, and 6 bases stayed unmatched.

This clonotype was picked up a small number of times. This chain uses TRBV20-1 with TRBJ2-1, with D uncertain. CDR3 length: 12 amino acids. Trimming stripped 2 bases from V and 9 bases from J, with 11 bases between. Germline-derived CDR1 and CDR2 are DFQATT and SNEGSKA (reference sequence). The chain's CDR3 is CSARFQDREQFF. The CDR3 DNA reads TGCAGTGCTAGATTCCAGGACCGTGAGCAGTTCTTC.

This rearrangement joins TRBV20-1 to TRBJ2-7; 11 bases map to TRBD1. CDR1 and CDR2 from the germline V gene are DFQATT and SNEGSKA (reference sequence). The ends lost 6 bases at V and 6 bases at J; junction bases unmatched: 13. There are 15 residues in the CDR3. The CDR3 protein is CSAPNRDRGNVEQYF. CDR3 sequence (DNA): TGCAGTGCACCAAACAGGGACAGGGGGAATGTCGAGCAGTACTTC.

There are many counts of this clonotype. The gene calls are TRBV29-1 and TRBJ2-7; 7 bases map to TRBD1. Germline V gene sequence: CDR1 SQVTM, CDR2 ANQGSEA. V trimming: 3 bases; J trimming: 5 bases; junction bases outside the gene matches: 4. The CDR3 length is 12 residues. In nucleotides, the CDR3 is TGCAGCGTTGATGAGGGGGCCCACGAGCAGTACTTC. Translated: CSVDEGAHEQYF.

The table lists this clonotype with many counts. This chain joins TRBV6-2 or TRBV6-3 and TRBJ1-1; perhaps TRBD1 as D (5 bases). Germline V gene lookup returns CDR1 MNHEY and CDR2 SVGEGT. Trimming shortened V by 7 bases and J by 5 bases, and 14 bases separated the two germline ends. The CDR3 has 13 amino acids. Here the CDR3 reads CASMRGRVTEAFF. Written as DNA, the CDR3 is TGTGCCAGCATGAGGGGCAGGGTGACTGAAGCTTTCTTT.

The CDR3 region is CSARPGLTREQFF. As DNA, the CDR3 is TGCAGTGCTAGACCCGGTCTGACACGAGAGCAGTTCTTC. This rearrangement joins TRBV20-1 to TRBJ2-1; D is unclear. Germline V gives CDR1 DFQATT, CDR2 SNEGSKA (reference sequence). V was clipped by 2 bases and J by 10 bases, with 15 bases between them. The CDR3 has 13 amino acids.